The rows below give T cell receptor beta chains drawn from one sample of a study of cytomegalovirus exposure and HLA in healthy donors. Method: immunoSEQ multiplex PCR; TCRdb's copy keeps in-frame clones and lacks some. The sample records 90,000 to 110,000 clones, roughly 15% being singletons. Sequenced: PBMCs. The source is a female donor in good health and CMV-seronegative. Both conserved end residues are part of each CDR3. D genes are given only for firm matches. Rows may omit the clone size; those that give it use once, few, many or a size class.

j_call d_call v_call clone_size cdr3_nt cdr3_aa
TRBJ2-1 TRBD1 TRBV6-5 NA TGTGCCAGCAGTCCCGAGGACAGGTCCTACAATGAGCAGTTCTTC CASSPEDRSYNEQFF
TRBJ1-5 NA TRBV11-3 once TGTGCCAGCAGCTTAGGAGACAGTTTCAATCAGCCCCAGCATTTT CASSLGDSFNQPQHF
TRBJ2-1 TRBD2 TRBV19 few TGTGCCAGTAGTGCGCGGGAGAACTCCTACAATGAGCAGTTCTTC CASSARENSYNEQFF
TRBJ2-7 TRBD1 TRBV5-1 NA TGCGCCAGCAGCTCTTATACCGGGACAGGGGATAGGTACGAGCAGTACTTC CASSSYTGTGDRYEQYF
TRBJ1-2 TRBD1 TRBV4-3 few TGCGCCAGCAGCCAAGAAAGGGGGCTTTATGGCTACACCTTC CASSQERGLYGYTF
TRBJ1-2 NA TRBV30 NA TGTGCCTGGAGCGTACCGGAATCGGGGGGCTACACCTTC CAWSVPESGGYTF
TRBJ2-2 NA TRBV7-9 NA TGTGCCAGCAGCTTCAGGGGGGTTGTCGCCGGGGAGCTGTTTTTT CASSFRGVVAGELFF
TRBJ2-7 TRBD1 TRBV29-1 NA TGCAGTGTCAGGGGGCAACTCATCTACGAGCAGTACTTC CSVRGQLIYEQYF
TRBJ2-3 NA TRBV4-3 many TGCGCCAGCAGCCAAACAACAGGGTTCCGTACAGATACGCAGTATTTT CASSQTTGFRTDTQYF
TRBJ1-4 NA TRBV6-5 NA TGTGCCAGCAGTAATCCTAGGGAAAAACTGTTTTTT CASSNPREKLFF
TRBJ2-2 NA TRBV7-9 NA TGTGCCAGCAGCCCCGCGGTAAACACCGGGGAGCTGTTTTTT CASSPAVNTGELFF
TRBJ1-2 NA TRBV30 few TGTGCCTGGAGAGTCAGTCCGGGAGGCTACACCTTC CAWRVSPGGYTF
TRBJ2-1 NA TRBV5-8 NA TGTGCCAGCAGAAAAGGCGTAAACGGACTTGGTGAGCAGTTCTTC CASRKGVNGLGEQFF
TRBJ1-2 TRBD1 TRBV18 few TGTGCCAGCTCACCGTCTGAAGGGACAGGGGGCGACATTAGGGGCTACACCTTC CASSPSEGTGGDIRGYTF
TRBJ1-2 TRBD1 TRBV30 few TGTGCCTGTCGGACAGGGGGGAACTATGGCTACACCTTC CACRTGGNYGYTF
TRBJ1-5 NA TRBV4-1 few TGCGCCAGCAGCCATTCCGCTCAACAGGGAAATCAGCCCCAGCATTTT CASSHSAQQGNQPQHF
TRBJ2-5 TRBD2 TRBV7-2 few TGTGCCAGCAGCCTAGGCGGACTAGGAGGGGAGACCCAGTACTTC CASSLGGLGGETQYF
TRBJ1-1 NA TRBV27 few TGTGCCAGCAGTACAAAAAGGGGGTTGAACACTGAAGCTTTCTTT CASSTKRGLNTEAFF
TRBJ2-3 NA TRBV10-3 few TGTGCCATCAGTGAGTCGAGAGGCAGCACAGATACGCAGTATTTT CAISESRGSTDTQYF
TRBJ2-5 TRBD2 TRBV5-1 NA TGCGCCAGCAGCATCACCCCCGGGACTAGCGGGGAGACCCAGTACTTC CASSITPGTSGETQYF
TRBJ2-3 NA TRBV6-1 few TGTGCCAGCAGTGAAGGCGCTGTGGGCACAGATACGCAGTATTTT CASSEGAVGTDTQYF
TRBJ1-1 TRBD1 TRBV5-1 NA TGCGCCAGCAGCTTGACCGGGACAGGGAGGGTTATGAACACTGAAGCTTTCTTT CASSLTGTGRVMNTEAFF
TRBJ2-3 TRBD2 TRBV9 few TGTGCCAGCAGCGAGCGGGACTACCTTCCCCCCACAGATACGCAGTATTTT CASSERDYLPPTDTQYF
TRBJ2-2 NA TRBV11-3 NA TGTGCCAGCAGCTTAGGTCGGAACACCGGGGAGCTGTTTTTT CASSLGRNTGELFF
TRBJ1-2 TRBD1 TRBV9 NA TGTGCCAGCAGCGTAGTGTTGGACAGGGGTAATTTGACCTTC CASSVVLDRGNLTF
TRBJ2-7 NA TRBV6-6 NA TGTGCCAGCAGTTACCCAAGCCGGGACAAGGACTACGAGCAGTACTTC CASSYPSRDKDYEQYF
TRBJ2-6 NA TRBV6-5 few TGTGCCAGCAGTTACCTAGGGAGCTCTGGGGCCAACGTCCTGACTTTC CASSYLGSSGANVLTF